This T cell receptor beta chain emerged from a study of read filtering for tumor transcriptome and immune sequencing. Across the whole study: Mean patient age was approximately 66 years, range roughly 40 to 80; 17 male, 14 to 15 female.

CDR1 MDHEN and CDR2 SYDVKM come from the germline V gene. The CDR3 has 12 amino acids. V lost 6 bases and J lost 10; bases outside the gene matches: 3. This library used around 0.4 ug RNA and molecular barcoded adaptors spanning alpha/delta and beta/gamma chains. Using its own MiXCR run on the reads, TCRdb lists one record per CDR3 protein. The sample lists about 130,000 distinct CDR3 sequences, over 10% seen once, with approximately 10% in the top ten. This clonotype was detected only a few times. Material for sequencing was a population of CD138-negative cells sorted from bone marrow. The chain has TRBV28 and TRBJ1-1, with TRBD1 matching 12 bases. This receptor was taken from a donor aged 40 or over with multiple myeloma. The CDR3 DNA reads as TGTGCCAGCAGGGGGACAGGGGGCCGAGCTTTCTTT. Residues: CASRGTGGRAFF.